The TCR beta chain described here comes from a study of Graves' ophthalmopathy and Graves' hyperthyroidism (dated by TCRdb to the late 2010s). With regard to the full study: Peripheral blood was collected before any treatment was given, at the time of initial diagnosis. In total, 135 blood samples were TCR-sequenced: 43 ophthalmopathy, roughly 77 hyperthyroidism and 17 hyperthyroidism-to-ophthalmopathy patients. To explore V-J signatures distinguishing ophthalmopathy from hyperthyroidism, a discovery set of under 110 patients (around 42 ophthalmopathy, roughly 55 stable hyperthyroidism) was enrolled. Once sampling was done, hyperthyroidism patients were given methimazole at a starting dose of 30 mg daily, while ophthalmopathy patients were given high-dose intravenous methylprednisolone. The independent validation cohort included 20 or so hyperthyroidism patients plus 17 patients who later progressed from hyperthyroidism to ophthalmopathy. The study used TCR beta repertoire signatures to distinguish Graves' ophthalmopathy from Graves' hyperthyroidism and to predict progression to ophthalmopathy. In roughly 6 hyperthyroidism patients, T-cell repertoires of thyroid tissue and blood were compared.

What the work shows at the level of the full study, not this receptor alone: Most of the expanded thyroid clonotypes with a frequency above 0.001 were also detected in blood, and it was suggested that the thyroid immune response may be reflected by blood repertoires. In cross-validation, the 13-signature model distinguished ophthalmopathy from stable hyperthyroidism with less than 90% sensitivity and approximately 81% specificity, while in the test set the corresponding values were about 79% and 69%. In validation, the model predicted ophthalmopathy progression with 70.59% sensitivity and roughly 78% specificity; 12 predicted patients were CT-confirmed with GO in a median of approximately 6.2 months. No statistical method was used to predetermine the sample size, and group allocation was not hidden from the investigators.

Stable hyperthyroidism was defined as no progression to ophthalmopathy within 18 months of follow-up. Hyperthyroidism patients were newly diagnosed, were aged 18 to 65 years, and had a disease duration under 2 months. Patients with other autoimmune diseases, uncontrolled infections, pregnancy or lactation were excluded from the study. Clinical symptoms, serum thyroxine, TRAb, thyroid ultrasound and orbital computed tomography were used for diagnosis. Ficoll-Paque density gradient centrifugation was used to isolate PBMCs from about 9 ml of fresh peripheral blood. Total RNA was extracted using Trizol reagent, and RNA quality was checked on an Agilent 2100 Bioanalyzer. The germline V gene (reference sequence) gives CDR1 as DFQATT and CDR2 as SNEGSKA. V trim: 6 bases; J trim: 5 bases; unmatched bases: 8. The CDR3 covers 14 residues, taking in both the cysteine and the phenylalanine. This entry keeps only the CDR3 DNA: 42 bases, framed from base 1.

For repertoire sequencing, the TCR beta CDR3 regions were amplified from RNA transcripts. A first-round RT-PCR used HTBI primers with the Qiagen OneStep RT-PCR kit, followed by a second-round multiplex PCR, size selection and purification. The libraries underwent paired-end sequencing with 100 bp reads on an Illumina HiSeq2000. Turning to the authors' computational methods: SOAPnuke was used for read processing, and reads with adapters, uncalled bases, a mean Phred below 15, or no exact constant-primer or identifier match were discarded. COPE v1.2.5 was used to merge the high-quality paired reads. Each unique nucleotide sequence was defined as a clonotype, and clonotypes were aligned to IMGT TRB V, D and J references with MiTCR v1.1. Only V-J combinations with frequency above 0.0001 were analysed, covering about 99% of repertoires. A TCR clonal expansion and chaos score per V-J combination was defined as the ratio of F50 clonal expansion to chaos observed in the TCRdist matrix. Welch's t-statistics and random forest were used to narrow the features down to about twelve V-J combinations, which were then fed into a naive Bayes classifier. The Morisita-Horn index was used to measure how similar the thyroid and blood repertoires were. Using fastp at Q25 and MiXCR, TCRdb reprocessed the public reads and kept productive beta chains. One record per CDR3 amino acid sequence lists the most common genes and DNA. The V and J calls and clone size are TCRdb's, not the authors'. The sample table lists some 360,000 distinct CDR3 sequences, about a sixth of them with a count of one. Clones ranked in the top ten supply roughly 2.4% of the sample.

This clonotype was seen many times. The target of this receptor is not known. Per-base quality was not reported, and no clone a single base away is much larger than it. The sequence links TRBV20-1 to TRBJ2-3; 10 bases in between match TRBD1. The receptor was derived from an adult woman with stable Graves' hyperthyroidism. Specimen: peripheral blood. The nucleotide sequence is TGCAGTGCCATTGACAGGGGGCGGATAGATACGCAGTATTTT. Its protein product is CSAIDRGRIDTQYF.